Shown below are 26 T cell receptor beta chains from a single sample sequenced in a study of shared clonotypes between healthy human individuals (dated by TCRdb to 2020 to 2021). Library prep was done by the immunoSEQ multiplex PCR assay. TCRdb obtained this table from immuneACCESS and retained in-frame rearrangements with V and J assigned. These tables miss some clones; where compared with another copy, unresolved V genes account for less than half of the shortfall, and the remainder is unexplained. For this sample the table gives about 500,000 clones, of which roughly three quarters were detected only once. The ten top clones hold approximately 12% of the sample. The sequencing input was PBMCs. The receptors stem from a woman in her 40s in good health. Some clones in this sample may be carry-over from other donors' samples.

This clone was detected only a few times. The chain links TRBV19 to TRBJ2-5, with 15 nucleotides matching TRBD2. The DNA end is a closer match to TRBJ2-7, so the J assignment may be wrong. Looked up from germline, CDR1 is LNHDA and CDR2 is SQIVND (reference sequence). This CDR3 spans 17 amino acids. The chain's CDR3 is CASSIISRTSGRVEQYF. The CDR3 nucleotides read TGTGCCAGTAGTATAATATCCCGGACTAGCGGGAGGGTCGAGCAGTACTTC.

The chain is built from TRBV7-8 and TRBJ2-7, with 8 bases fitting TRBD1. The CDR3 spans 14 residues. Germline V gene lookup returns CDR1 SGHVS and CDR2 FQNEAQ. Germline trimming cut 4 bases from V and 6 bases from J; bases unmatched to any gene: 8. The DNA for the CDR3 is TGTGCCAGCAGCTCAAGAGGACAGGGCGGCGAGCAGTACTTC. This translates into CASSSRGQGGEQYF.

The V call is TRBV19, the J call TRBJ2-5; the D call may be TRBD1 or TRBD2 (5 bases each). V lost 10 bases and J lost 0, with 15 bases in between. This CDR3 has 14 residues. Germline V gene sequence: CDR1 LNHDA, CDR2 SQIVND (reference sequence). CDR3 sequence: CATREQPYQETQYF. The CDR3 nucleotides are TGTGCCACCAGGGAGCAGCCGTACCAAGAGACCCAGTACTTC.

This sequence joins TRBV5-1 and TRBJ2-7; TRBD1 matches 9 bases. CDR1 is SGHRS, CDR2 YFSETQ, per germline. The CDR3 sequence is 14 residues long. V shed 2 bases and J 3 bases; nucleotides not matched to a gene: 3. In DNA, the CDR3 is TGCGCCAGCAGCTTCGGGACAGGGATCTACGAGCAGTACTTC. This sequence encodes CASSFGTGIYEQYF. Using reference TRBV5-1 and TRBJ2-7 for the parts outside the CDR3, the full variable domain is KAGVTQTPRYLIKTRGQQVTLSCSPISGHRSVSWYQQTPGQGLQFLFEYFSETQRNKGNFPGRFSGRQFSNSRSEMNVSTLELGDSALYLCASSFGTGIYEQYFGPGTRLTVT.

About this clone itself: A far larger clone lies a single base away; this is likely a read error. Other DNA sequences in this sample translate to the same CDR3. The rearrangement links TRBV30 to TRBJ2-1; 10 bases agree with TRBD2. J lost 10 bases, V lost 2 bases, and 11 bases had no gene match. This CDR3 is 15 amino acids long. Looked up from germline, CDR1 is GTSNPN and CDR2 is SVGIG (reference sequence). The CDR3: CAWSSGTSEGDEQFF. The CDR3 region has the DNA TGTGCCTGGAGTTCCGGGACTAGCGAGGGCGACGAGCAGTTCTTC.

The V gene is TRBV5-5, the J gene TRBJ2-2; TRBD1 matches at 11 bases. V trimming: 2 bases; J trimming: 6 bases; junction bases outside the gene matches: 6. The CDR3 length is 16 residues. In germline, CDR1 is SGHKS, CDR2 YYEKEE (reference sequence). CDR3 sequence reads: CASSFRGQGEPGELFF. For the CDR3, the DNA is TGTGCCAGCAGCTTTAGGGGACAGGGGGAACCCGGGGAGCTGTTTTTT.

This chain links TRBV2 with TRBJ2-3; D is ambiguous. V was clipped by 1 base and J by 5 bases, with 10 bases between them. The CDR3 loop spans 14 amino acids. Germline V CDR1 and CDR2: SNHLY, FYNNEI. The CDR3 spells CASSEGHPGDTQYF. Here the CDR3 DNA reads TGTGCCAGCAGTGAAGGGCATCCTGGAGATACGCAGTATTTT.

The sample holds a few counts of this clone. This may come from a read error, since a much larger clone is one base off. The genes are TRBV28 and TRBJ2-1; perhaps TRBD2 as D (6 bases). This CDR3 has 14 residues. Germline V gene lookup returns CDR1 MDHEN and CDR2 SYDVKM. Trimming removed 5 bases at V and 11 bases at J, with 19 bases between. The CDR3 here is CASSPAGPRNKQFF. The CDR3 bases are TGTGCCAGCAGTCCAGCGGGCCCGAGGAATAAGCAGTTCTTC.

With respect to this clone: An end of the junction does not agree with germline; a read error may underlie this. J is TRBJ2-2 and V is TRBV7-2; possibly TRBD2 for D (5 bases). CDR3 length equals 16 residues. Germline-derived CDR1 and CDR2 are SGHTA and FQGNSA. CDR3 coding DNA: TGTGCCAGCAGCCTGGATAGCGACCTTAACACCGGGGAGCTGCTTTTT. It yields the protein CASSLDSDLNTGELLF.

The chain carries TRBV28 and TRBJ2-7, with D uncertain. Germline V gene data show CDR1 as MDHEN and CDR2 as SYDVKM. The CDR3 has 14 residues. Trimming removed 8 bases at V and 6 bases at J, with 20 bases between. CDR3 DNA: TGTGCCAGCCAGGCGGCACTTACGAGTGGCGAGCAGTACTTC. It codes for CASQAALTSGEQYF.

A remark on this clone: A far larger clone is one nucleotide away, so this likely arose from a read error. The same CDR3 is also encoded by other DNA sequences in this sample. The CDR3 region has the DNA TGTGCCAGCAGCTTAACCGGACAGGGGGATGGCTATACCTTC. This codes for CASSLTGQGDGYTF. The chain carries TRBV7-3 and TRBJ1-2; TRBD1 aligns across 10 bases. The CDR3 totals 14 residues. CDR1 is SGHTA and CDR2 is FQGTGA in the germline V gene.

This chain links TRBV7-2 with TRBJ2-5; D perhaps matches TRBD2 (5 bases). This CDR3 has 15 amino acids. Deletions cut 3 bases from V and 3 bases from J, with 14 bases between. The germline V gene encodes CDR1 SGHTA and CDR2 FQGNSA. The CDR3 protein is CASSLRSDFKETQYF. In DNA, the CDR3 is TGTGCCAGCAGCTTGCGTTCGGACTTCAAAGAGACCCAGTACTTC. Full variable domain (missing parts from reference TRBV7-2 and TRBJ2-5): GAGVSQSPSNKVTEKGKDVELRCDPISGHTALYWYRQSLGQGLEFLIYFQGNSAPDKSGLPSDRFSAERTGGSVSTLTIQRTQQEDSAVYLCASSLRSDFKETQYFGPGTRLLVL.

Note on this clone: This likely reflects a read error, since a far larger clone is one base away. J is TRBJ2-1 and V is TRBV9, with D hard to call. The CDR3 is made up of 15 amino acids. V was cut by 0 bases and J by 2 bases, with 9 bases left in between. The germline V gene encodes CDR1 SGDLS and CDR2 YYNGEE. In nucleotides, the CDR3 is TGTGCCAGCAGCGTAGTTCCAGAGGCCTACAATGAGCAGTTCTTC. This codes for CASSVVPEAYNEQFF.

The chain carries TRBV28 and TRBJ1-4, with TRBD1 as a possible D gene (5 bases). The germline V and J ends were trimmed by 10 bases and 13 bases, with 16 bases remaining between them. Germline V CDR1 and CDR2: MDHEN, SYDVKM. This CDR3 is built from 11 residues. CDR3 bases: TGTGCCACGGGACCACCCCGGCGACTGTTTTTT. Its translation: CATGPPRRLFF.

The chain recombines TRBV19 with TRBJ1-1; tentatively, D is TRBD1 (6 bases). CDR1 and CDR2 from the germline V gene are LNHDA and SQIVND (reference sequence). The CDR3 is 13 residues long. The V gene lost 5 bases and the J gene lost 7 bases, with 14 bases spanning the gap. Here the CDR3 DNA reads TGTGCCAGTAGTTCGGGGGGCCTTCTTGAAGCTTTCTTT. Translated: CASSSGGLLEAFF.

The chain links TRBV6-5 to TRBJ2-5, with D unresolved. Trimming took off 11 bases at V and 4 bases at J, with 14 bases between the two ends. The CDR3 extends over 12 amino acids. Germline lookup yields CDR1 MNHEY and CDR2 SVGAGI. The CDR3 nucleotides read TGTGCCTCGAAGGGCTCGGGAGAGACCCAGTACTTC. This gives the protein CASKGSGETQYF.

This clone was found a few times. V is TRBV10-3 and J is TRBJ1-2, with 7 bases that match TRBD1. Germline lookup yields CDR1 ENHRY and CDR2 SYGVKD. The V and J ends lost 5 bases and 3 bases, in that order; junction bases with no gene match: 3. This CDR3 contains 13 residues. The CDR3 reads CAISRQGDYGYTF. CDR3 sequence (DNA): TGTGCCATCAGTCGACAGGGCGACTATGGCTACACCTTC.

The chain employs TRBV29-1 and TRBJ2-5, with D possibly called TRBD1 or TRBD2 (7 bases each). Per germline, CDR1 SQVTM and CDR2 ANQGSEA. The CDR3 spans 15 residues. Trimming removed 4 bases at V and 1 base at J, with 16 bases between. The DNA for the CDR3 is TGCAGCGTTGCTCCAGGGGGGGGACGCCAAGAGACCCAGTACTTC. Encoded protein: CSVAPGGGRQETQYF.

This clone was seen only once. This chain uses TRBV12-5 with TRBJ2-3; no firm D call. The V and J ends lost 0 bases and 6 bases respectively, with 7 bases between them. The germline V gene encodes CDR1 LGHNT and CDR2 FRNRAP. The CDR3 sequence is 13 residues long. The CDR3, as DNA: TGTGCTAGTGGTTTGGTAATGGGTGATACGCAGTATTTT. Amino acids: CASGLVMGDTQYF.

This clone was counted between two and nine times. The chain has TRBV18 and TRBJ2-2; no firm D call. The CDR3 is made up of 16 amino acids. Germline loops: CDR1 KGHSH, CDR2 LQKENI. The V end lost 3 bases, the J end lost 1 base, and 12 bases lay between the germline ends. The CDR3 DNA follows: TGTGCCAGCTCACCTTGGCCGGGTCTGAACACCGGGGAGCTGTTTTTT. This codes for CASSPWPGLNTGELFF. The entire variable domain, with the rest obtained from reference TRBV18 and TRBJ2-2, is as follows: NAGVMQNPRHLVRRRGQEARLRCSPMKGHSHVYWYRQLPEEGLKFMVYLQKENIIDESGMPKERFSAEFPKEGPSILRIQQVVRGDSAAYFCASSPWPGLNTGELFFGEGSRLTVL.

This clone was observed many times. The chain links TRBV5-4 to TRBJ1-3; D is undetermined. Germline-derived CDR1 and CDR2 are SGHNT and YYREEE (reference sequence). The V end was cut by 1 base, the J end by 4 bases, with 3 bases between. This CDR3 is built from 12 residues. CDR3 sequence (DNA): TGTGCCAGCAGCTTGTGGGGAAACACCATATATTTT. It is translated as CASSLWGNTIYF.

V gene TRBV4-2 combines with J gene TRBJ2-1; D gene ambiguous. Deletions cut 4 bases from V and 2 bases from J, with 15 bases between. The CDR3 length is 16 residues. Per germline, CDR1 LGHNA and CDR2 YNFKEQ. CDR3 in amino acids: CASSPSLAATYNEQFF. The CDR3 nucleotides read TGTGCCAGCAGCCCTTCCCTGGCAGCTACCTACAATGAGCAGTTCTTC.

V is TRBV5-6 and J is TRBJ1-3; D is perhaps TRBD1 (5 bases). Per the germline V gene, CDR1 is SGHDT and CDR2 is YYEEEE. This CDR3 is 14 amino acids long. V lost 6 bases and J lost 2, with 12 bases in between. The CDR3 loop is CASTSVGAGNTIYF. CDR3 bases: TGTGCCAGCACCTCGGTGGGGGCTGGAAACACCATATATTTT.

Written as DNA, the CDR3 is TGTGCCAGCAGTCTCTCCCCTAGCGGGAACACCGGGGAGCTGTTTTTT. Its translation: CASSLSPSGNTGELFF. The V call is TRBV7-2, the J call TRBJ2-2, with 7 positions matching TRBD2. The CDR3 has 16 residues. Germline assignment: CDR1 SGHTA and CDR2 FQGNSA. The ends lost 6 bases at V and 1 base at J; junction bases unmatched: 8.

This rearrangement joins TRBV19 to TRBJ2-3, with D unclear. V was trimmed by 7 bases and J by 0 bases, leaving 5 bases between them. The CDR3 is 12 amino acids. CDR1 and CDR2 from the germline V gene are LNHDA and SQIVND (reference sequence). The CDR3 loop reads CASIGSTDTQYF. The CDR3 DNA reads TGTGCCAGTATCGGTAGCACAGATACGCAGTATTTT.

The V gene is TRBV11-2, the J gene TRBJ1-1; D is uncertain. This CDR3 contains 12 residues. Per germline, CDR1 SGHAT and CDR2 FQNNGV. The V end was cut by 5 bases, the J end by 2 bases, with 6 bases between. CDR3 coding DNA: TGTGCCAGCAGCCGAACTAACACTGAAGCTTTCTTT. Translated: CASSRTNTEAFF.